The 8 T cell receptor beta chains reported below all come from one sample, sequenced in a study of technical replicates of blood from a handful of donors (dated by TCRdb to about 2017). The protocol used for the library was the immunoSEQ multiplex PCR assay. Drawn from immuneACCESS, this table holds only the in-frame rearrangements with V and J called that TCRdb kept. Clones are partly lost; checked studies trace under half to an unresolved V gene and leave the rest unexplained. The sample records more than 65,000 clones, 90% to 95% of which are singletons. Approximately 0.42% of the sample rests with the top ten. The sequencing input was T cells isolated from PBMCs. These receptors came from a human donor in good health.

The J gene is TRBJ2-3, the V gene TRBV4-3; 7 positions match TRBD2. This CDR3 contains 15 residues. J was trimmed by 4 bases and V by 1 base; bases with no gene match: 5. CDR1 and CDR2 from the germline V gene are LGHNA and YSLEER. CDR3 DNA: TGCGCCAGCAGCCAAGCCGGGAGGCTCGCAGATACGCAGTATTTT. Translation gives CASSQAGRLADTQYF.

The V call is TRBV19, the J call TRBJ2-2; 11 bases align to TRBD2. V dropped 6 bases and J dropped 6; count of bases not matched to a gene: 3. The CDR3 runs to 14 residues. Germline values: CDR1 LNHDA, CDR2 SQIVND (reference sequence). The CDR3 DNA is TGTGCCAGTAGGGTAGCGGGAGGGGCCGGGGAGCTGTTTTTT. Its protein product is CASRVAGGAGELFF.

The chain has TRBV6-6 and TRBJ1-2, with D possibly being TRBD1 (5 bases). Trimming shortened V by 8 bases and J by 5 bases, and 18 bases separated the two germline ends. CDR3 length: 14 amino acids. From germline, CDR1 is MNHNY and CDR2 SVGAGI (reference sequence). The DNA for the CDR3 is TGTGCCAGCTTGCGGGGGGGGGTTTTTTATGGCTACACCTTC. It specifies CASLRGGVFYGYTF.

The chain employs TRBV19 and TRBJ1-5; 7 nucleotides align to TRBD1. The CDR3 is made up of 16 amino acids. The V segment lost 1 base and the J segment 6 bases; nucleotides outside the gene matches: 9. Germline values: CDR1 LNHDA, CDR2 SQIVND (reference sequence). The CDR3 DNA is TGTGCCAGTAGTATAGGAGACAGGGTTGCCGGTCAGCCCCAGCATTTT. Translation: CASSIGDRVAGQPQHF.

The chain recombines TRBV30 with TRBJ2-7; a weak D match, TRBD2 (5 bases). The CDR3 extends over 14 amino acids. Per the germline V gene, CDR1 is GTSNPN and CDR2 is SVGIG (reference sequence). Deletions cut 3 bases from V and 3 bases from J, with 15 bases between. This CDR3 reads CAWSRTLAFYEQYF. In DNA, the CDR3 is TGTGCCTGGAGCCGGACCCTAGCCTTCTACGAGCAGTACTTC.

The J gene is TRBJ1-2, the V gene TRBV30, with 7 bases that match TRBD1. V dropped 8 bases and J dropped 3; count of bases not matched to a gene: 6. The CDR3 loop spans 12 amino acids. CDR1 is GTSNPN and CDR2 is SVGIG in the germline V gene (reference sequence). The CDR3 loop reads CATDGTDYGYTF. The CDR3 DNA reads TGTGCCACAGACGGGACAGACTATGGCTACACCTTC.

The CDR3 nucleotides read TGTGCCAGTAGTCATTCGGGGGGAGATTGGAATGAGCAGTTCTTC. This codes for CASSHSGGDWNEQFF. The chain has TRBV19 and TRBJ2-1; 7 bases are shared with TRBD2. The trim removed 5 bases at V and 7 bases at J, leaving 11 bases unmatched. CDR3 size: 15 residues. Germline loops: CDR1 LNHDA, CDR2 SQIVND (reference sequence).

The chain joins TRBV6-5 to TRBJ2-3, with a tentative D call TRBD1 (7 bases). Germline V gene lookup returns CDR1 MNHEY and CDR2 SVGAGI. V gave up 7 bases and J gave up 5 bases, with 13 bases separating them. The CDR3 is 13 amino acids. CDR3 coding DNA: TGTGCCAGCAAAGGGGGCGGGGTAGATACGCAGTATTTT. Translating it yields CASKGGGVDTQYF.